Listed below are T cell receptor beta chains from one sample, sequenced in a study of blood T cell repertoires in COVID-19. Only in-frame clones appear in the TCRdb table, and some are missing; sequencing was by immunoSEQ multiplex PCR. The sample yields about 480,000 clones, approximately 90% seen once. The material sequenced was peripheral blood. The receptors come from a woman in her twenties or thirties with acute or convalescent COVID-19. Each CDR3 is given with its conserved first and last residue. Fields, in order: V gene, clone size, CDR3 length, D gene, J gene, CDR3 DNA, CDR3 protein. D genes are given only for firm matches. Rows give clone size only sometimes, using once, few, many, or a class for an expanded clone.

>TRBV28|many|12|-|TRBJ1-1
TGTGCCAGCAGTTTTATCGGTCCAGAAGCTTTCTTT
CASSFIGPEAFF
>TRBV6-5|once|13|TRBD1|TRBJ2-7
TGTGCCAGCAGCCAAAGACAGGGCTACGAGCAGTACTTC
CASSQRQGYEQYF
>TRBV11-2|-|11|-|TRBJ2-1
TGTGCCAGCAGCTCGGGGAAATTACAGTTCTTC
CASSSGKLQFF
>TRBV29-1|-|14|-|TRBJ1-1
TGCAGCCTTAGGGGGGGCCAACTGAACACTGAAGCTTTCTTT
CSLRGGQLNTEAFF
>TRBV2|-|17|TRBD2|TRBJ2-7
TGTGCCAGCAGTTCCGGGACTAGCGGCTACGAATCCTACGAGCAGTACTTC
CASSSGTSGYESYEQYF
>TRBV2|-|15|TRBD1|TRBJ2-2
TGTGCCAGCAGACCAGGGACAGGCTCTGCCGGGGAGCTGTTTTTT
CASRPGTGSAGELFF
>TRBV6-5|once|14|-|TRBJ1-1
TGTGCCAGCAGCTCGTTTGGAGGGGCCACTGAAGCTTTCTTT
CASSSFGGATEAFF
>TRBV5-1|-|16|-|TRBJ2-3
TGCGCCAGCAGCTTCCGGGGGTTTGAGAACACAGATACGCAGTATTTT
CASSFRGFENTDTQYF
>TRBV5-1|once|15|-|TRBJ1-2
TGCGCCAGCAGCTTGGAGTCCAATGGCAACTATGGCTACACCTTC
CASSLESNGNYGYTF
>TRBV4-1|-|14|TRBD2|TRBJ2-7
TGCGCCAGCAGCCAAGAGGGAGGGGACTACGAGCAGTACTTC
CASSQEGGDYEQYF
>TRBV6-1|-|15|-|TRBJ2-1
TGTGCCAGCAGTGAAGGGGGGCCTACCTACAATGAGCAGTTCTTC
CASSEGGPTYNEQFF
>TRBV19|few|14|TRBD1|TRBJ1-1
TGTGCCAGTAAATCGGGACAGATGAACACTGAAGCTTTCTTT
CASKSGQMNTEAFF
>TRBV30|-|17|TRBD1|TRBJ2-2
TGTGCCTGGAGTGTAAACGTACGGGCCGACAGGGATCGGGAGCTGTTTTTT
CAWSVNVRADRDRELFF
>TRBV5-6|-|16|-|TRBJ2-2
TGTGCCAGCAGCGCTGACGGGGTTTCGAACACCGGGGAGCTGTTTTTT
CASSADGVSNTGELFF
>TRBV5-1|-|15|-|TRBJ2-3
TGCGCCAGCAGCAGTACCGGACTACAGACAGATACGCAGTATTTT
CASSSTGLQTDTQYF
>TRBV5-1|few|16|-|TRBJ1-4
TGCGCCAGCAGCGCAAGACACTTATCAACTAATGAAAAACTGTTTTTT
CASSARHLSTNEKLFF
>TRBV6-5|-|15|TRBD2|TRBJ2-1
TGTGCCAGCAGTAACCGACTAGCGGGGGTCAATGAGCAGTTCTTC
CASSNRLAGVNEQFF